The subject of this entry is one T cell receptor beta chain. Antigen specificity is unknown. Healthy individuals who donated bone marrow served as the donors. Primers: 60 Vbeta forward and 13 Jbeta reverse. Method: immunoSEQ multiplex PCR; TCRdb's copy keeps in-frame clones and lacks some. In total, the table holds roughly 190,000 clones. The data were taken from a study of cytomegalovirus exposure and HLA in healthy donors. Study conclusions and caveats: TCR beta V- and J-gene trimming, according to a later analysis, was linked to a missense DCLRE1C variant.

The sequence derives from a man aged 25-40 years in good health and CMV-seronegative. The sample consisted of PBMCs.

The CDR3: CASSEAGWAKNIQYF. As DNA, the CDR3 is TGTGCCAGCTCTGAGGCCGGCTGGGCCAAAAACATTCAGTACTTC. The J gene is TRBJ2-4, the V gene TRBV18; no reliable D call. The CDR3 runs 15 residues. Trimming stripped 6 bases from V and 1 base from J, with 13 bases between. Germline CDR1 is KGHSH and CDR2 is LQKENI.